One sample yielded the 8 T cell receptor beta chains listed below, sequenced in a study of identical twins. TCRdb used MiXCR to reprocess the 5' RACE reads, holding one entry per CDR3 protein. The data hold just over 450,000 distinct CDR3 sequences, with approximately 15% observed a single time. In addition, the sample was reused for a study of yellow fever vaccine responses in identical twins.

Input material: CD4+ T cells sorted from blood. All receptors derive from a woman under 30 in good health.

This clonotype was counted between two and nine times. CDR3 DNA sequence: TGTGCCAGCAGCTTCATAGCGGCTACCTACAATGAGCAGTTCTTC. Its protein is CASSFIAATYNEQFF. This chain joins TRBV7-6 and TRBJ2-1; tentative D call: TRBD2 (6 bases). This CDR3 spans 15 amino acids. The V gene lost 3 bases and the J gene lost 2 bases, with 11 bases spanning the gap. CDR1 is SGHVS, CDR2 FNYEAQ, per germline.

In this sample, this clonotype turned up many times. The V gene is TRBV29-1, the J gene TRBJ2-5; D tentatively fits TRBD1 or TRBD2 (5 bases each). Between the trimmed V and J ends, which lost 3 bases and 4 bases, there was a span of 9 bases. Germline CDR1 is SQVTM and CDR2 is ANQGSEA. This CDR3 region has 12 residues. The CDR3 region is CSVEWGRETQYF. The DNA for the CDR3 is TGCAGCGTTGAGTGGGGGAGAGAGACCCAGTACTTC.

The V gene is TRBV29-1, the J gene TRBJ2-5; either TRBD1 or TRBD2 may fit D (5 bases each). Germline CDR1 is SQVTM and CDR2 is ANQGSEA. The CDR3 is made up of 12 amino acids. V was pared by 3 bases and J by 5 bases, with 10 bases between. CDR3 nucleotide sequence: TGCAGCGTTGAGGTGGGGGTGGAGACCCAGTACTTC. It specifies CSVEVGVETQYF.

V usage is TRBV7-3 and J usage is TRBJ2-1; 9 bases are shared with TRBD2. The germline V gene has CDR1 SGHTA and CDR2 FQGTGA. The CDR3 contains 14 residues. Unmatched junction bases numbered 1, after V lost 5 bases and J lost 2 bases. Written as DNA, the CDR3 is TGTGCCAGCAGCAGACTAGCGGCCTACAATGAGCAGTTCTTC. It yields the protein CASSRLAAYNEQFF.

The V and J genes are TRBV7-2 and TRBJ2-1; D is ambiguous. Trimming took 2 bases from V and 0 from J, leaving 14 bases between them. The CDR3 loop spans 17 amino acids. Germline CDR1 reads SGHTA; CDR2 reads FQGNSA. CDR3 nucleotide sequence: TGTGCCAGCAGCTTATTGGGGAACCAGTACTCCTACAATGAGCAGTTCTTC. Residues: CASSLLGNQYSYNEQFF.

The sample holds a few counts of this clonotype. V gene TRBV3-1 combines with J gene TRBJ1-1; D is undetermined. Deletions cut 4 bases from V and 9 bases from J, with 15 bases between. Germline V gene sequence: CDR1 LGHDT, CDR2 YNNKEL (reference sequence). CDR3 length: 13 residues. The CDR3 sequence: CASSPEKGGKAFF. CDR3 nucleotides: TGTGCCAGCAGCCCCGAAAAGGGTGGGAAAGCTTTCTTT. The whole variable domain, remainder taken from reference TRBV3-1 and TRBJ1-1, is DTAVSQTPKYLVTQMGNDKSIKCEQNLGHDTMYWYKQDSKKFLKIMFSYNNKELIINETVPNRFSPKSPDKAHLNLHINSLELGDSAVYFCASSPEKGGKAFFGQGTRLTVV.

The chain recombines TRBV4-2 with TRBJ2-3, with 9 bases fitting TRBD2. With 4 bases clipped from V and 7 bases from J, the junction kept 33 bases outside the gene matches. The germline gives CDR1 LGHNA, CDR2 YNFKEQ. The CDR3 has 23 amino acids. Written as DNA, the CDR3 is TGTGCCAGCAGCCCCGGCCTCGCCGGCAGCGGGGGGCAGGGCCCGATACGCGGACATACGCAGTATTTT. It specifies CASSPGLAGSGGQGPIRGHTQYF.

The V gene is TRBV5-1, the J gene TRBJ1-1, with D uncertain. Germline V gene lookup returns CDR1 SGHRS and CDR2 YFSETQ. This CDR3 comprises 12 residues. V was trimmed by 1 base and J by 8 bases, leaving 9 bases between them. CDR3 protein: CASSLRPPEAFF. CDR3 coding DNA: TGCGCCAGCAGCTTGCGCCCTCCCGAAGCTTTCTTT. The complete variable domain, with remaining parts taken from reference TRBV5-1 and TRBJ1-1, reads KAGVTQTPRYLIKTRGQQVTLSCSPISGHRSVSWYQQTPGQGLQFLFEYFSETQRNKGNFPGRFSGRQFSNSRSEMNVSTLELGDSALYLCASSLRPPEAFFGQGTRLTVV.